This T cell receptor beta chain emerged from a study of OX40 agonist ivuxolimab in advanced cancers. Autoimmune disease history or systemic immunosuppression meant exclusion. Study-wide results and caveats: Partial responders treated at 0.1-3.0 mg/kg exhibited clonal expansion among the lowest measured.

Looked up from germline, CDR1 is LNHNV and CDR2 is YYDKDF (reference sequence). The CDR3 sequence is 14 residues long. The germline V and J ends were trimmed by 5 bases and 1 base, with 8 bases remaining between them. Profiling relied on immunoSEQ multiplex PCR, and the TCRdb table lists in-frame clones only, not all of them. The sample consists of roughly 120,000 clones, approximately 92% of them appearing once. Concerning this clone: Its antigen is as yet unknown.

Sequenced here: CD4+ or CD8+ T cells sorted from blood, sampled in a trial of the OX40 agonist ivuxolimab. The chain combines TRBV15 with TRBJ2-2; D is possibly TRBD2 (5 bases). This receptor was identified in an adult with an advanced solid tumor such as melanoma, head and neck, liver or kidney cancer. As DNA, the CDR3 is TGTGCCACCAGCCTCCGGGGGAACACCGGGGAGCTGTTTTTT. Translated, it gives CATSLRGNTGELFF.